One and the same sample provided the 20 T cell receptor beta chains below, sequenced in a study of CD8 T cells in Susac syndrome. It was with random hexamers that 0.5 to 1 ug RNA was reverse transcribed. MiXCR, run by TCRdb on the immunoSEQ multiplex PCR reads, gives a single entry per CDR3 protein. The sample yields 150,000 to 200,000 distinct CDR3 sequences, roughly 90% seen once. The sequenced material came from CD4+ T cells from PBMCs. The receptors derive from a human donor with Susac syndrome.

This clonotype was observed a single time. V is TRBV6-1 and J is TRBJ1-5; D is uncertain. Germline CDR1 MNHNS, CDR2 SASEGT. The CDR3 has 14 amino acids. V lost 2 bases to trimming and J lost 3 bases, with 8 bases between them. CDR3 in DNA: TGTGCCAGCAGTGAAAGGCTTTTCAATCAGCCCCAGCATTTT. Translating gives CASSERLFNQPQHF.

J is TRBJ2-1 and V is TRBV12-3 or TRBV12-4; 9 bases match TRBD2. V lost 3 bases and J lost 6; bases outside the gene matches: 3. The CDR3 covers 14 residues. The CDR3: CASSLREGSNEQFF. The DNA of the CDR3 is TGTGCCAGCAGTTTGCGGGAGGGCAGCAATGAGCAGTTCTTC.

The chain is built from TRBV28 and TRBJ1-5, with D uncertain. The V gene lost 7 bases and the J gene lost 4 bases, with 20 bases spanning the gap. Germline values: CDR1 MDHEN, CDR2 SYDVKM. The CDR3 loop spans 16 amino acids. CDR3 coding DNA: TGTGCCAGCACCCGGCGGGATTTCTATTATAATCAGCCCCAGCATTTT. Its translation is CASTRRDFYYNQPQHF.

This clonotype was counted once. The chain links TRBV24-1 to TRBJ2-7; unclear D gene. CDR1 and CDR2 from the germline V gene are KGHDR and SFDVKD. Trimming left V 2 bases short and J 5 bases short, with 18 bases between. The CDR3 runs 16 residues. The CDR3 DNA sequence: TGTGCCACCAGTGATTCCGGACGACCCCTCTTCCACGAGCAGTACTTC. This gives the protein CATSDSGRPLFHEQYF.

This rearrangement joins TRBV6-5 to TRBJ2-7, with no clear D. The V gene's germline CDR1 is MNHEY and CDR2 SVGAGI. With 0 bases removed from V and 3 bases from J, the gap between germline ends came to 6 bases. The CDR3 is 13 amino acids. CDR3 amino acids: CASSYSTRYEQYF. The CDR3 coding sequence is TGTGCCAGCAGTTACTCGACGCGCTACGAGCAGTACTTC.

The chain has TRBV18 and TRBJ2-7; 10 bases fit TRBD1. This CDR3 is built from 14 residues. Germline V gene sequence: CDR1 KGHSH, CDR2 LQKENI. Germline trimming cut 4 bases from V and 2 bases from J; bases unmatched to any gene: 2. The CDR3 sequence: CASSRTGGTYEQYF. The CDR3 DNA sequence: TGTGCCAGCTCACGGACAGGGGGTACCTACGAGCAGTACTTC.

Here the CDR3 DNA reads TGTGCCAGCAGCCGTGGACAGGGTAATAACTATGGCTACACCTTC. Protein product: CASSRGQGNNYGYTF. V usage is TRBV9 and J usage is TRBJ1-2, with 8 bases aligning to TRBD1. After removal of 4 bases from V and 1 base from J, the junction contained 6 bases not matched to a gene. The CDR3 is made up of 15 amino acids. CDR1 is SGDLS, CDR2 YYNGEE, per germline.

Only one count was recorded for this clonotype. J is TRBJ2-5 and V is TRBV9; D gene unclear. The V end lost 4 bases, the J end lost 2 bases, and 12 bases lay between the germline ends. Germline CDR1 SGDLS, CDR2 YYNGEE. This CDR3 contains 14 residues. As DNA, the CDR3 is TGTGCCAGCAGCACCCTACAATCTCAAGAGACCCAGTACTTC. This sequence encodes CASSTLQSQETQYF. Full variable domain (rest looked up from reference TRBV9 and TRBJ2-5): DSGVTQTPKHLITATGQRVTLRCSPRSGDLSVYWYQQSLDQGLQFLIQYYNGEERAKGNILERFSAQQFPDLHSELNLSSLELGDSALYFCASSTLQSQETQYFGPGTRLLVL.

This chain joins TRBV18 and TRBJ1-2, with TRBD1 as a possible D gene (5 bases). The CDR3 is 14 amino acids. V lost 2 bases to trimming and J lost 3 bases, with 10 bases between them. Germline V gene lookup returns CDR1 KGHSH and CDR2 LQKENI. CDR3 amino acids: CASSPFREDYGYTF. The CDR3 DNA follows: TGTGCCAGCTCACCATTCAGGGAGGACTATGGCTACACCTTC.

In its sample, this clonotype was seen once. The CDR3 protein is CANYTDRDQPQHF. The CDR3 DNA sequence: TGCGCCAACTACACAGACAGGGATCAGCCCCAGCATTTT. The chain is built from TRBV5-1 and TRBJ1-5, with TRBD1 matching over 7 bases. V lost 9 bases to trimming and J lost 5 bases; unmatched junction nucleotides: 8. CDR3 size: 13 residues. Germline assignment: CDR1 SGHRS and CDR2 YFSETQ.

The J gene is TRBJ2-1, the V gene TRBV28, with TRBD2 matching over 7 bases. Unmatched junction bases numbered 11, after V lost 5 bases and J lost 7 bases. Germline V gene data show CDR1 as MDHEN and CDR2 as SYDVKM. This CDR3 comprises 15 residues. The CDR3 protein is CASSEGGPMVNEQFF. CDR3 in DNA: TGTGCCAGCAGTGAGGGAGGGCCTATGGTAAATGAGCAGTTCTTC.

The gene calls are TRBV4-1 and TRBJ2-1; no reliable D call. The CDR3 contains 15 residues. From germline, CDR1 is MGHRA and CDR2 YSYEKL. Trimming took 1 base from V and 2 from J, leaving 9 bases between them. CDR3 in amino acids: CASSQAAMTYNEQFF. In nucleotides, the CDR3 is TGCGCCAGCAGCCAAGCCGCGATGACCTACAATGAGCAGTTCTTC.

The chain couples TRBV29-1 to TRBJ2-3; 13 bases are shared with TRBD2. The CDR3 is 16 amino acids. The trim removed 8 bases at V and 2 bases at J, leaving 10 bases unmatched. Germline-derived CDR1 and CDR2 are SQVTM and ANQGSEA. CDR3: CSTVLGLAGNTDTQYF. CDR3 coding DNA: TGCAGCACAGTCTTGGGACTAGCGGGGAACACAGATACGCAGTATTTT.

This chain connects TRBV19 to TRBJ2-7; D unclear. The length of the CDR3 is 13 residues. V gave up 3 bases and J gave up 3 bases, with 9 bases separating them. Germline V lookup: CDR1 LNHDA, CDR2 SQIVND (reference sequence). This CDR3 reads CASSIKEYYEQYF. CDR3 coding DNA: TGTGCCAGTAGTATTAAGGAATACTACGAGCAGTACTTC.

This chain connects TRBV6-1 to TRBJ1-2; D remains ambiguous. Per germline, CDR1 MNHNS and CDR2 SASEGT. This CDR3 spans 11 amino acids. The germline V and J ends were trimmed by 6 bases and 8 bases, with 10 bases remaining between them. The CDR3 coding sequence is TGTGCCAGCAGCGACATATTCGGCTACACCTTC. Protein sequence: CASSDIFGYTF.

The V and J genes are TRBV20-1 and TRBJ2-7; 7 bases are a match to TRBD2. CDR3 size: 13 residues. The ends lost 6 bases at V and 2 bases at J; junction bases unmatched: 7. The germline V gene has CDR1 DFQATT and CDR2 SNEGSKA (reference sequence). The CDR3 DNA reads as TGCAGTGCAATCAGCGGGGCAACCTACGAGCAGTACTTC. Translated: CSAISGATYEQYF.

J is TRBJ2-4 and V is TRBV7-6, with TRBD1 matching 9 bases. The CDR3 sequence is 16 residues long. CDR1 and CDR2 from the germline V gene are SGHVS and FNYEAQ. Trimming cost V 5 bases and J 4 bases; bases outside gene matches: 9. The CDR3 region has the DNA TGTGCCAGCAGCGCCCGATCGGGACAGGGAAAAAACATTCAGTACTTC. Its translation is CASSARSGQGKNIQYF.

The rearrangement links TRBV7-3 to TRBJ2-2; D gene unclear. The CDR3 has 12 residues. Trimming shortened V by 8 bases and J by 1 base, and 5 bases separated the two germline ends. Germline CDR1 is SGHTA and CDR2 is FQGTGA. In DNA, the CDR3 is TGTGCCAGCGGGAAGAACACCGGGGAGCTGTTTTTT. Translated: CASGKNTGELFF.

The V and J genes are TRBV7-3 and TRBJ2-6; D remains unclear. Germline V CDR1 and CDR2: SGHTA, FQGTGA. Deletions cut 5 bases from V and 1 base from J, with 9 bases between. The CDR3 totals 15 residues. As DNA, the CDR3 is TGTGCCAGCAGCCCCACGCGGTCTGGGGCCAACGTCCTGACTTTC. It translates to CASSPTRSGANVLTF.

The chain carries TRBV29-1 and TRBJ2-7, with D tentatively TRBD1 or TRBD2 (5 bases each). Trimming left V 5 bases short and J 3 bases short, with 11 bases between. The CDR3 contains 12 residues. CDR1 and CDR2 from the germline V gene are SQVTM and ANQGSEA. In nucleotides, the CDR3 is TGCAGCGTTCCGGGACCCTACTACGAGCAGTACTTC. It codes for CSVPGPYYEQYF.